These 2 T cell receptor beta chains came from one sample sequenced in a study of cytomegalovirus exposure and HLA in healthy donors. PCR employed 60 Vbeta and 13 Jbeta primers. Generated by immunoSEQ multiplex PCR, the TCRdb table keeps only in-frame clones and is missing some. This sample has 150,000 to 200,000 clones; around 85% occur once, and the top ten carry about 1.7%. The sample consisted of PBMCs. Source of these receptors: a man aged 18-30 years in good health and CMV-seronegative.

The chain joins TRBV10-2 to TRBJ2-7, with a weak D call TRBD2 (6 bases). Germline V gene data show CDR1 as WSHSY and CDR2 as SAAADI. This CDR3 is built from 11 residues. V lost 6 bases to trimming and J lost 5 bases, with 8 bases between them. CDR3 amino acids: CASSGGNEQYF. The CDR3 DNA is TGCGCCAGCAGCGGGGGAAACGAGCAGTACTTC.

CDR3 sequence reads: CASPSVTERGDYEQYF. The CDR3 DNA sequence: TGTGCCAGCCCCTCAGTCACAGAGAGAGGAGACTACGAGCAGTACTTC. This chain links TRBV2 with TRBJ2-5; no definite D call. The DNA end favors TRBJ2-7, so the J call may be wrong. Germline V gene lookup returns CDR1 SNHLY and CDR2 FYNNEI. The CDR3 is 16 residues long.